The rows below give T cell receptor beta chains drawn from one sample of a study of blood T cell repertoires in COVID-19. TCRdb keeps only in-frame clones here, not all; method: immunoSEQ multiplex PCR. The sample has hundreds of thousands of clones; 70% to 85% are singletons. Source material: peripheral blood. These receptors were obtained from a woman of 80 years or more with active or convalescent COVID-19. Both conserved end residues are part of each CDR3. Each record gives: D gene, V gene, clone size, CDR3 length, J gene, CDR3 DNA, CDR3 protein. The D gene is left open where the match is weak. Not all rows give a size; the values are once, few, many and, for expanded clones, a class.

>TRBD1|TRBV20-1|NA|15|TRBJ1-5
TGCAGTGCTAGTAGGTTCAGGGGGGTGAATCAGCCCCAGCATTTT
CSASRFRGVNQPQHF
>NA|TRBV30|NA|14|TRBJ1-6
TGTGCCTGGAGTGCGACAGTCTATAATTCACCCCTCCACTTT
CAWSATVYNSPLHF
>TRBD1|TRBV10-1|NA|15|TRBJ1-2
TGCGCCAGCTTTAGCCGGGACAGGCCCCCTTATGGCTACACCTTC
CASFSRDRPPYGYTF
>NA|TRBV6-1|NA|15|TRBJ2-7
TGTGCCAGCAGTGAAGTTAAGTTCTCGAGCTACGAGCAGTACTTC
CASSEVKFSSYEQYF
>TRBD2|TRBV20-1|NA|15|TRBJ2-1
TGCAGTGCTAGTAGGACTAGCGGCTCCTACAATGAGCAGTTCTTC
CSASRTSGSYNEQFF
>NA|TRBV24-1|NA|15|TRBJ2-2
TGTGCCACCAGTGACCCCAAGGGGGGGCGGGAGGAGCTGTTTTTT
CATSDPKGGREELFF
>TRBD1|TRBV27|NA|16|TRBJ2-7
TGTGCCAGCAGTACCCCCGTGGACAGGCACCCTTACGAGCAGTACTTC
CASSTPVDRHPYEQYF
>TRBD1|TRBV24-1|NA|13|TRBJ1-4
TGTGCCACCAGTGAACGGGACAGGGAAAAACTGTTTTTT
CATSERDREKLFF
>TRBD1|TRBV19|NA|13|TRBJ2-5
TGTGCCAGTCGCCACAGGGGGCGCGAGACCCAGTACTTC
CASRHRGRETQYF
>TRBD1|TRBV27|NA|15|TRBJ1-1
TGTGCCAGCGTAAAACAGGGGGCGGTGAACACTGAAGCTTTCTTT
CASVKQGAVNTEAFF
>NA|TRBV29-1|once|12|TRBJ1-2
TGCAGCGTTGTGGTAAAGGGAGGGGGCTACACCTTC
CSVVVKGGGYTF
>TRBD1|TRBV25-1|few|16|TRBJ1-4
TGTGCCAGCACCCGAATCGGACAGGACCGAAATGAAAAACTGTTTTTT
CASTRIGQDRNEKLFF
>TRBD1|TRBV5-6|NA|16|TRBJ2-7
TGTGCCAGCAGCGCACCGAGCCGGGACAGGGTAATTGGGCAGTACTTC
CASSAPSRDRVIGQYF